The clone carrying this T cell receptor (beta chain) was detected many times. Antigen: not known. V shed 4 bases and J shed 8 bases, with 14 bases lying between them. The length of the CDR3 is 13 residues. This record comes from a study of breast tumors, draining lymph nodes, adjacent tissues. The lymph nodes were axillary draining lymph nodes from breast cancer patients. Study-wide findings and caveats: Tumor and nontumor repertoires were significantly more similar in luminal-like than in basal-like breast cancer. Most tumor T cells seemingly derive from lymph node, then expand in tumor. Tumor repertoires ranked between lymph nodes and nontumor tissue in diversity, with V and J gene preferences.

Via MiXCR, TCRdb re-called the multiplex PCR reads, giving one row per CDR3 protein. Seen here are around 300,000 distinct CDR3 sequences, around 30% observed once, and the top ten hold under 1.2%. The specimen was axillary lymph node tissue. The chain links TRBV12-3 or TRBV12-4 to TRBJ1-2; no clear D gene. The TCR comes from a female donor with breast cancer. Some clones in this sample may be carry-over from other donors' samples. CDR3 DNA sequence: TGTGCCAGCAGTTCAGGCCTGAGACGCGGCTACACCTTC. It codes for CASSSGLRRGYTF.